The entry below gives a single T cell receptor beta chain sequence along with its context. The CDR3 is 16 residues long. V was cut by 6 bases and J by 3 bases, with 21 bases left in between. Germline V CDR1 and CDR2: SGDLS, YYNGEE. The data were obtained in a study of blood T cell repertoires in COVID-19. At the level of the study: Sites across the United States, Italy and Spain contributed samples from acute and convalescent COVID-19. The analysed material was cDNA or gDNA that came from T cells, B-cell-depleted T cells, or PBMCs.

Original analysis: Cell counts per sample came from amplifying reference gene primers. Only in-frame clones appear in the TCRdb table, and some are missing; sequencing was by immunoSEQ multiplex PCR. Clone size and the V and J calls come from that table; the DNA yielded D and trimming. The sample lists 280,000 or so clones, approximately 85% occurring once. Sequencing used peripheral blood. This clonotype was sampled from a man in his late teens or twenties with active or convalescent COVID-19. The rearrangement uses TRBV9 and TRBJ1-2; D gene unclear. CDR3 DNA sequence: TGTGCCAGCACCAACGTCCCCAACGGAGAGGACTATGGCTACACCTTC. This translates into CASTNVPNGEDYGYTF.